This T cell receptor beta chain was identified in a study of T cell repertoires in cytomegalovirus infection. Looking at the study overall: Selection of CMV epitopes for the study included recently identified HLA-C-restricted and well-studied HLA-B-restricted ones.

A single record per CDR3 protein comes from TCRdb applying MiXCR to the reads. The data show some 560,000 distinct CDR3 sequences, over 35% seen once. Trimming cost V 5 bases and J 5 bases, with 15 bases left between them. Germline-derived CDR1 and CDR2 are SGHVS and FQNEAQ. The CDR3 loop spans 15 amino acids. In regard to this clonotype: Its antigen is not known.

Sequencing was performed on cultured PBMCs, taken from culture after CMV antigen stimulation. The sequence derives from a human donor in good health (CMV status not recorded). Some clones in this sample may be carry-over from other donors' samples. V usage is TRBV7-8 and J usage is TRBJ2-2, with D possibly being TRBD1 (6 bases). CDR3 region: CASSRYRVLTGELFF. The CDR3 nucleotides read TGTGCCAGCAGCCGGTACAGGGTATTAACCGGGGAGCTGTTTTTT.